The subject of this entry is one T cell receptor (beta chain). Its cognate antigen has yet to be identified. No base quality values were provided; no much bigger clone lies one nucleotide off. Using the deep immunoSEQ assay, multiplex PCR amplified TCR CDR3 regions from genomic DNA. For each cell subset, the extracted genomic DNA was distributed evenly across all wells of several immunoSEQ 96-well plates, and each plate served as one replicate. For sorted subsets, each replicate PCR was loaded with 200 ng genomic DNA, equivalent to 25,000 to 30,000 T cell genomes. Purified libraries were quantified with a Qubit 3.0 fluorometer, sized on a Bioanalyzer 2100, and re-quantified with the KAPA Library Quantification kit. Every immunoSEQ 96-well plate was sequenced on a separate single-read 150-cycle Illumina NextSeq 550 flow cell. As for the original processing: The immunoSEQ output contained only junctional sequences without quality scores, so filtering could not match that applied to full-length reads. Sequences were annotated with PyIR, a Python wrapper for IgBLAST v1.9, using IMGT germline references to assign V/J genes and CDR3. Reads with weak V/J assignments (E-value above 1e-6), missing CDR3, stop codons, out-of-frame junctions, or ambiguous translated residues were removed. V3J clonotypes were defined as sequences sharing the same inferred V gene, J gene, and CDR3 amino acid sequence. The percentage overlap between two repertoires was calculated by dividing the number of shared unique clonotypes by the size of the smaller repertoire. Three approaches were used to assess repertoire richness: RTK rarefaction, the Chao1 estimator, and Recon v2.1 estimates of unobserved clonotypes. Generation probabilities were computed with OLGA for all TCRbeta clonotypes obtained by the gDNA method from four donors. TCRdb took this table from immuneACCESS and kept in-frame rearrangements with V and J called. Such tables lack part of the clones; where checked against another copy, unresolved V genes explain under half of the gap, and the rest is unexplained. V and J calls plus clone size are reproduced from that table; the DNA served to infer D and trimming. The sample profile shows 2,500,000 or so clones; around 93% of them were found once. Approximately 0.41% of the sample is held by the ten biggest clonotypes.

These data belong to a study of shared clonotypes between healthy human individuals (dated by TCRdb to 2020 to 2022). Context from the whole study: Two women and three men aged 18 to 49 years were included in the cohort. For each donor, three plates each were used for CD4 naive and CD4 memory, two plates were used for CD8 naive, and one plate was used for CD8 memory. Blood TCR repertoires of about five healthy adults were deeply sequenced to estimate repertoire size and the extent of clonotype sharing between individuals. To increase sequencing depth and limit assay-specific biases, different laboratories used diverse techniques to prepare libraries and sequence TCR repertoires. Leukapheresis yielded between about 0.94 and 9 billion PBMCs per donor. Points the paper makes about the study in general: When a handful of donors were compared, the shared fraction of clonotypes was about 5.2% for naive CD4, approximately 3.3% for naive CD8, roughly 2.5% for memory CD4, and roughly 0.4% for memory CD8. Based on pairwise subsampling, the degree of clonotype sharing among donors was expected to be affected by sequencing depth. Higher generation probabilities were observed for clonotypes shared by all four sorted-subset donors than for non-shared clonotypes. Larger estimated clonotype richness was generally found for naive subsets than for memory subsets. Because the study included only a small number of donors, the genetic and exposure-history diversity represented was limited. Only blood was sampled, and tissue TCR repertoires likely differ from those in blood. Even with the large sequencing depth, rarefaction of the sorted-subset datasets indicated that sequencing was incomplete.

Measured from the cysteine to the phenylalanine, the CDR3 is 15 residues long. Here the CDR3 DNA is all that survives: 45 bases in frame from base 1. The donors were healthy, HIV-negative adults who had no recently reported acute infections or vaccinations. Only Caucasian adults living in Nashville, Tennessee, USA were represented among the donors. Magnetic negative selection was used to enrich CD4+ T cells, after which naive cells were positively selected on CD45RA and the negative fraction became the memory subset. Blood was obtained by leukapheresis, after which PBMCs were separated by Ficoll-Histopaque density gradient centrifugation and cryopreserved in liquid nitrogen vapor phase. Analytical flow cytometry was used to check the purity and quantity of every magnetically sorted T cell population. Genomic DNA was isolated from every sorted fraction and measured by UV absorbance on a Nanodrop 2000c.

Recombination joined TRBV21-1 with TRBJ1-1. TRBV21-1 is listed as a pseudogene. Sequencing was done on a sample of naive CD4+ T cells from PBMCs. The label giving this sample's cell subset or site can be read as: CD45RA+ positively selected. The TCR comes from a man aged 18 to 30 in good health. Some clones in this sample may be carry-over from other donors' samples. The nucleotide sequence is TGTGCCAGCAGCAAATCGGGTGGCGGGGTCACTGAAGCTTTCTTT. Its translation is CASSKSGGGVTEAFF.